The TCR beta chain described here comes from a study of cytomegalovirus exposure and HLA in healthy donors. Study context: Among roughly 190 million T cells, an earlier analysis found 95 million to 140 million unique TCR beta sequences. The study's findings and limits: Accurate prediction of HLA-A and HLA-B alleles (for most subjects) was reportedly achieved from TCR beta sequences. Among CMV-associated TCR beta chains, most appeared HLA-restricted in a later analysis.

Both 60 Vbeta primers and 13 Jbeta primers went into the PCR. Profiled with immunoSEQ multiplex PCR; TCRdb holds only in-frame clones, not every one. The sample includes around 150,000 clones, 55% to 80% of them seen just once. Donors were ostensibly healthy at sampling, although undocumented immune exposures were probable. Points on this clone: Its cognate antigen is unknown.

Sequenced sample: PBMCs. This clonotype was obtained from a woman aged 40 to 50 in good health and CMV-seronegative.

CDR3: CASSGPLGGEQYF. The CDR3 nucleotides are TGTGCCAGCTCGGGACCTCTAGGGGGAGAGCAGTACTTC. The rearrangement uses TRBV2 and TRBJ2-5, with TRBD1 as a possible D gene (6 bases). V was clipped by 8 bases and J by 11 bases, with 21 bases between them. CDR1 SNHLY and CDR2 FYNNEI come from the germline V gene. The CDR3 has 13 residues.